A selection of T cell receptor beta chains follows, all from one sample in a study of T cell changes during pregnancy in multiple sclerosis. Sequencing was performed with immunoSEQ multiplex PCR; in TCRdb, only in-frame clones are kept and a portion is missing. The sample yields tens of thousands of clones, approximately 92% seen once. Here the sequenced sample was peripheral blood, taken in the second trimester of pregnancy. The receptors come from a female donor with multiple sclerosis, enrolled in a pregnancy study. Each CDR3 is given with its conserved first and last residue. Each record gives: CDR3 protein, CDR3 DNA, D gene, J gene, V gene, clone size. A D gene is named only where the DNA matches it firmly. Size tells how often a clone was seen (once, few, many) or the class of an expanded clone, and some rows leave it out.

CDR3aa: CASSYGQGYGYTF
CDR3nt: TGTGCCAGCAGTTACGGACAGGGGTATGGCTACACCTTC
d_gene: TRBD1
j_gene: TRBJ1-2
v_gene: TRBV7-2
abundance: NA

CDR3aa: CASSQSPGTGNTGELFF
CDR3nt: TGTGCCAGCAGCCAATCCCCCGGGACAGGGAACACCGGGGAGCTGTTTTTT
d_gene: TRBD1
j_gene: TRBJ2-2
v_gene: TRBV5-4
abundance: NA

CDR3aa: CASSPDRPSSYEQYF
CDR3nt: TGTGCCAGCAGTCCGGACAGGCCGAGCTCCTACGAGCAGTACTTC
d_gene: TRBD1
j_gene: TRBJ2-7
v_gene: TRBV6-5
abundance: NA

CDR3aa: CASSQPKKTGGNYGYTF
CDR3nt: TGTGCCAGCAGCCAACCGAAAAAAACAGGGGGCAACTATGGCTACACCTTC
d_gene: TRBD1
j_gene: TRBJ1-2
v_gene: TRBV4-2
abundance: NA

CDR3aa: CASSLKGLADGTDTQYF
CDR3nt: TGTGCCAGCAGCTTGAAGGGACTAGCGGACGGCACAGATACGCAGTATTTT
d_gene: TRBD2
j_gene: TRBJ2-3
v_gene: TRBV7-8
abundance: NA

CDR3aa: CASSHRGGTTDTQYF
CDR3nt: TGTGCCAGCAGCCATCGGGGGGGCACCACAGATACGCAGTATTTT
d_gene: TRBD2
j_gene: TRBJ2-3
v_gene: TRBV14
abundance: NA

CDR3aa: CASSPPGGPYGYTF
CDR3nt: TGTGCCAGCAGCCCACCTGGCGGGCCCTATGGCTACACCTTC
d_gene: NA
j_gene: TRBJ1-2
v_gene: TRBV6-5
abundance: NA

CDR3aa: CASSPGTGFVEKLFF
CDR3nt: TGTGCCAGCAGCCCTGGGACAGGGTTTGTTGAAAAACTGTTTTTT
d_gene: TRBD1
j_gene: TRBJ1-4
v_gene: TRBV27
abundance: NA

CDR3aa: CASSLGQGDYEQYF
CDR3nt: TGTGCCAGCAGCCTAGGACAGGGCGACTACGAGCAGTACTTC
d_gene: TRBD1
j_gene: TRBJ2-7
v_gene: TRBV6-5
abundance: NA

CDR3aa: CASSTPGGGNADTQYF
CDR3nt: TGTGCCAGCAGCACACCGGGGGGCGGGAACGCAGATACGCAGTATTTT
d_gene: NA
j_gene: TRBJ2-3
v_gene: TRBV7-6
abundance: once